This TCR beta chain is drawn from a study of technical replicates of blood from a handful of donors. This clone was seen a few times. The germline V gene has CDR1 MNHEY and CDR2 SMNVEV (reference sequence). V gave up 2 bases and J gave up 0 bases; unmatched junction bases: 12. This CDR3 is 20 amino acids long. TCRdb's table, derived via immunoSEQ multiplex PCR, lists solely in-frame clones and lacks some. The table shows over 60,000 clones, with 93% occurring only once. J is TRBJ2-7 and V is TRBV27, with 14 positions matching TRBD2. Sequences were obtained from T cells isolated from PBMCs. The source is a human donor in good health. CDR3: CASSLRPGLAGATNSYEQYF. CDR3 bases: TGTGCCAGCAGTTTACGTCCGGGACTAGCGGGGGCTACCAACTCCTACGAGCAGTACTTC.